The next 18 T cell receptor beta chains were all read from a single sample in a study of blood T cell repertoires in COVID-19. The protocol was immunoSEQ multiplex PCR, while the TCRdb copy is restricted to in-frame clones and leaves out a portion. The repertoire holds approximately 500,000 clones, 80% to 90% seen once, with roughly 3.1% in the top ten. Source material: peripheral blood. The receptor source for this set is a human donor in a cohort sampled during active COVID-19.

The rearrangement links TRBV18 to TRBJ1-5, with a possible D match to TRBD1 (5 bases). This CDR3 is built from 13 residues. Germline assignment: CDR1 KGHSH and CDR2 LQKENI. V was trimmed by 6 bases and J by 4 bases, leaving 10 bases between them. The CDR3: CASSRGENQPQHF. The CDR3 nucleotides read TGTGCCAGCTCCCGGGGGGAAAATCAGCCCCAGCATTTT.

V is TRBV28 and J is TRBJ2-1, with TRBD2 identical over 11 bases. Trimming cost V 2 bases and J 4 bases; bases outside gene matches: 7. Germline V CDR1 and CDR2: MDHEN, SYDVKM. CDR3 size: 17 residues. This chain's CDR3 is CASSLPLVAGGYNEQFF. The CDR3 nucleotides read TGTGCCAGCAGTTTACCCCTGGTAGCGGGAGGGTACAATGAGCAGTTCTTC. Full variable domain (missing parts from reference TRBV28 and TRBJ2-1): DVKVTQSSRYLVKRTGEKVFLECVQDMDHENMFWYRQDPGLGLRLIYFSYDVKMKEKGDIPEGYSVSREKKERFSLILESASTNQTSMYLCASSLPLVAGGYNEQFFGPGTRLTVL.

The chain links TRBV5-1 to TRBJ2-3; D is undetermined. V lost 0 bases to trimming and J lost 2 bases, with 13 bases between them. The CDR3 is 16 residues long. Germline V gene sequence: CDR1 SGHRS, CDR2 YFSETQ. The CDR3 reads CASSLALAEATDTQYF. The CDR3 coding sequence is TGCGCCAGCAGCTTGGCCTTGGCGGAAGCCACAGATACGCAGTATTTT.

The genes are TRBV7-2 and TRBJ2-5, with D uncertain. In germline, CDR1 is SGHTA, CDR2 FQGNSA. CDR3 length: 14 amino acids. The germline V and J ends were trimmed by 5 bases and 5 bases, with 15 bases remaining between them. The CDR3 coding sequence is TGTGCCAGCAGCCGTGTAGCCATGAGCGAGACCCAGTACTTC. Translation: CASSRVAMSETQYF.

The chain links TRBV6-5 to TRBJ1-3; a possible D gene is TRBD1 (5 bases). The CDR3 is made up of 16 amino acids. Looked up from germline, CDR1 is MNHEY and CDR2 is SVGAGI. The V gene lost 3 bases and the J gene lost 2 bases, with 14 bases spanning the gap. This chain's CDR3 is CASSYQTVPPGNTIYF. The CDR3, as DNA: TGTGCCAGCAGTTATCAGACAGTCCCGCCTGGAAACACCATATATTTT.

This clone was counted a few times. This sequence joins TRBV12-5 and TRBJ1-1; tentatively, D is TRBD1 (5 bases). V was shortened by 2 bases and J by 4 bases, with 14 bases between the two germline ends. This CDR3 comprises 15 residues. Germline loops: CDR1 LGHNT, CDR2 FRNRAP. The CDR3 protein is CASGLTGTPGTEAFF. The CDR3 nucleotides are TGTGCTAGTGGTTTGACCGGGACTCCTGGCACTGAAGCTTTCTTT.

The rearrangement links TRBV5-1 to TRBJ1-1; perhaps TRBD1 as D (5 bases). Germline CDR1 is SGHRS and CDR2 is YFSETQ. This CDR3 has 14 amino acids. V lost 1 base to trimming and J lost 1 base, with 8 bases between them. The CDR3 DNA is TGCGCCAGCAGCTTGCTTAGGGGGAACACTGAAGCTTTCTTT. This encodes CASSLLRGNTEAFF.

The chain joins TRBV6-5 to TRBJ1-3, with 9 bases that match TRBD1. J was trimmed by 0 bases and V by 4 bases; bases with no gene match: 1. Per the germline V gene, CDR1 is MNHEY and CDR2 is SVGAGI. This CDR3 is built from 15 residues. In nucleotides, the CDR3 is TGTGCCAGCAGTTTGACAGGGGGCTCTGGAAACACCATATATTTT. Translating gives CASSLTGGSGNTIYF.

The chain employs TRBV3-1 (or the pseudogene TRBV3-2) and TRBJ1-5; D may be TRBD1 (5 bases). Germline lookup yields CDR1 LGHDT and CDR2 YNNKEL (reference sequence). This CDR3 has 14 residues. Trimming cost V 6 bases and J 4 bases, with 13 bases left between them. The CDR3 reads CASSLAGGNQPQHF. The DNA of the CDR3 is TGTGCCAGCAGTCTCGCCGGGGGAAATCAGCCCCAGCATTTT.

The chain combines TRBV19 with TRBJ1-4; D uncertain. The CDR3 spans 14 residues. CDR1 and CDR2 from the germline V gene are LNHDA and SQIVND (reference sequence). V gave up 1 base and J gave up 7 bases, with 10 bases separating them. The CDR3 loop reads CASSIGASPEKLFF. The CDR3 region has the DNA TGTGCCAGTAGTATAGGGGCATCCCCTGAAAAACTGTTTTTT. The full variable domain, with the rest looked up from reference TRBV19 and TRBJ1-4, is DGGITQSPKYLFRKEGQNVTLSCEQNLNHDAMYWYRQDPGQGLRLIYYSQIVNDFQKGDIAEGYSVSREKKESFPLTVTSAQKNPTAFYLCASSIGASPEKLFFGSGTQLSVL.

This chain connects TRBV28 to TRBJ1-2, with 8 bases lining up with TRBD1. The CDR3 is 12 amino acids. V lost 4 bases, J lost 7 bases, and 2 bases stayed unmatched. Looked up from germline, CDR1 is MDHEN and CDR2 is SYDVKM. The chain's CDR3 is CASSSDRGGYTF. In DNA, the CDR3 is TGTGCCAGCAGTTCAGACAGGGGTGGCTACACCTTC.

The chain couples TRBV7-2 to TRBJ1-1; the D gene is possibly TRBD1 (6 bases). Germline CDR1 SGHTA, CDR2 FQGNSA. The CDR3 has 15 amino acids. V dropped 7 bases and J dropped 1 base, with 16 bases sitting between them. The DNA of the CDR3 is TGTGCCAGCACATCGGGGGGGGCCCCGAACACTGAAGCTTTCTTT. It specifies CASTSGGAPNTEAFF.

The V gene is TRBV7-2, the J gene TRBJ2-7; D is perhaps TRBD2 (6 bases). The V end lost 5 bases, the J end lost 2 bases, and 22 bases lay between the germline ends. Germline-derived CDR1 and CDR2 are SGHTA and FQGNSA. This CDR3 has 17 residues. In DNA form, the CDR3 reads TGTGCCAGCAGCCAAGCGCATTGGGGGGTTGGGACCTACGAGCAGTACTTC. Translating gives CASSQAHWGVGTYEQYF.

The rearrangement links TRBV19 to TRBJ2-5, with TRBD2 matching 16 bases. Germline loops: CDR1 LNHDA, CDR2 SQIVND (reference sequence). V lost 6 bases to trimming and J lost 1 base; unmatched junction nucleotides: 20. The CDR3 runs 22 residues. The CDR3 bases are TGTGCCAGTAGCAACACAGGGGGATTGGGGACTAGCGGGAGGGGGCTCCAAGAGACCCAGTACTTC. This codes for CASSNTGGLGTSGRGLQETQYF.

The rearrangement uses TRBV5-1 and TRBJ1-1; 7 bases line up with TRBD1. V lost 2 bases and J lost 5; bases outside the gene matches: 12. The CDR3 contains 16 residues. The V gene's germline CDR1 is SGHRS and CDR2 YFSETQ. This chain's CDR3 is CASSLEGAAVGTEAFF. The CDR3, as DNA: TGCGCCAGCAGCTTAGAGGGGGCGGCAGTTGGTACTGAAGCTTTCTTT.

This clone is a singleton in its sample. This chain connects TRBV5-1 to TRBJ2-5; 10 positions agree with TRBD2. CDR1 and CDR2 (germline): SGHRS, YFSETQ. This CDR3 is built from 16 residues. V dropped 1 base and J dropped 3; count of bases not matched to a gene: 6. Here the CDR3 DNA reads TGCGCCAGCAGCTTGTCAGTACTAGCGGGGAAAGAGACCCAGTACTTC. Translation gives CASSLSVLAGKETQYF.

V and J are TRBV28 and TRBJ1-2; D gene ambiguous. This CDR3 is built from 12 residues. Trimming took off 5 bases at V and 5 bases at J, with 9 bases between the two ends. The germline gives CDR1 MDHEN, CDR2 SYDVKM. In nucleotides, the CDR3 is TGTGCCAGCAGTCTAGGCCCGTATGGCTACACCTTC. Its translation: CASSLGPYGYTF.

The chain links TRBV19 to TRBJ1-1; D unresolved. The V gene lost 7 bases and the J gene lost 1 base, with 10 bases spanning the gap. The germline V gene encodes CDR1 LNHDA and CDR2 SQIVND (reference sequence). The CDR3 spans 13 residues. The CDR3 DNA sequence: TGTGCCAGTAACCCGACTGGGAACACTGAAGCTTTCTTT. Protein: CASNPTGNTEAFF. The variable domain in full, completed from reference TRBV19 and TRBJ1-1, reads DGGITQSPKYLFRKEGQNVTLSCEQNLNHDAMYWYRQDPGQGLRLIYYSQIVNDFQKGDIAEGYSVSREKKESFPLTVTSAQKNPTAFYLCASNPTGNTEAFFGQGTRLTVV.